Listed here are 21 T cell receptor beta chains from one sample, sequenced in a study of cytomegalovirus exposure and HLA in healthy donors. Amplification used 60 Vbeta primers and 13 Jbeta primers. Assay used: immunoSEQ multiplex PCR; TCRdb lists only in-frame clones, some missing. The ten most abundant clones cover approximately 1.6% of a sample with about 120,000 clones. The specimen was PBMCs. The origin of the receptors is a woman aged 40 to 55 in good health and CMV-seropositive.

The CDR3 loop is CASSQIRTATYEQYF. The CDR3 DNA sequence: TGTGCCAGCAGCCAAATTCGGACAGCAACCTACGAGCAGTACTTC. The genes are TRBV7-2 and TRBJ2-7; D might be TRBD1 (6 bases). The V and J ends lost 5 bases and 2 bases respectively, with 16 bases between them. The CDR3 length is 15 residues. Germline V CDR1 and CDR2: SGHTA, FQGNSA.

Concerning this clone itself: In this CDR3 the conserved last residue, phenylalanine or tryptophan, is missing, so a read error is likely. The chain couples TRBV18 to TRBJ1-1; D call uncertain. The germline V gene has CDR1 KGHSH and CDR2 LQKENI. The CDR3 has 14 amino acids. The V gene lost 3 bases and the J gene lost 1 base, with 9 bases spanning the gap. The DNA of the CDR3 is TGTGCCAGCTCACCGACATCTCCGAACACTGAAGCTTTCCTT. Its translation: CASSPTSPNTEAFL.

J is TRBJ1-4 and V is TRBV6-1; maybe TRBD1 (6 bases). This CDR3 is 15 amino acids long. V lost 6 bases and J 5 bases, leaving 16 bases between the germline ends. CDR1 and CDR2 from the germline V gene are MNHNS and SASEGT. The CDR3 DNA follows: TGTGCCAGCAGCCTATTACAGGGCGAAAATGAAAAACTGTTTTTT. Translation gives CASSLLQGENEKLFF.

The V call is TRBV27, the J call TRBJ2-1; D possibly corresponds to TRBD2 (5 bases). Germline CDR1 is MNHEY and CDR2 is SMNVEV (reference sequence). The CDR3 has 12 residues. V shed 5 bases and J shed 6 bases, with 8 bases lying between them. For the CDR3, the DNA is TGTGCCAGCAGTCCGAGGGCCAATGAGCAGTTCTTC. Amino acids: CASSPRANEQFF.

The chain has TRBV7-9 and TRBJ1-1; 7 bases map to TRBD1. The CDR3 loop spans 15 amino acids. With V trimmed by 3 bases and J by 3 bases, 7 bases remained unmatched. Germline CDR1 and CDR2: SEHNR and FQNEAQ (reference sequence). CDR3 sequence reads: CASSFREGGYTEAFF. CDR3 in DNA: TGTGCCAGCAGCTTTAGGGAAGGGGGCTACACTGAAGCTTTCTTT.

CDR3 region: CASSLNRLTSTDTQYF. The CDR3, as DNA: TGTGCCAGCAGCCTAAACAGGCTTACTAGCACAGATACGCAGTATTTT. V is TRBV5-4 and J is TRBJ2-3, with D perhaps TRBD1 (5 bases). The germline V gene has CDR1 SGHNT and CDR2 YYREEE (reference sequence). V was shortened by 4 bases and J by 0 bases, with 15 bases between the two germline ends. The CDR3 extends over 16 amino acids.

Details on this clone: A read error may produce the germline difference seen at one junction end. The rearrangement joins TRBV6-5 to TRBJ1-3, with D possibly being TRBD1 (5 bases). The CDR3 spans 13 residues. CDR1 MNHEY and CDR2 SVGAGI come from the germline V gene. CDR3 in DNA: TGTGCCTGCAGTCCCGACAGTGGAAACACCATATATTTT. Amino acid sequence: CACSPDSGNTIYF.

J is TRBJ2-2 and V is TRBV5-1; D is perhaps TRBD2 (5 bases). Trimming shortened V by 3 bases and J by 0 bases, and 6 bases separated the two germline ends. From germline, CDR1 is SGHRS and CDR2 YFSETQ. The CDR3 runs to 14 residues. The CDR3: CASSSGTNTGELFF. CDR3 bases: TGCGCCAGCAGCTCCGGGACGAACACCGGGGAGCTGTTTTTT.

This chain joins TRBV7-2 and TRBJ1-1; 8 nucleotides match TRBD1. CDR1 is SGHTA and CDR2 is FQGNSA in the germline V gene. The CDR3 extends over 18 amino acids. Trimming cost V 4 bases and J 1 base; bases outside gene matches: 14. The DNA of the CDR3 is TGTGCCAGCAGCTCGCAGGCGGCAGGGGGCCAGCCGAACACTGAAGCTTTCTTT. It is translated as CASSSQAAGGQPNTEAFF. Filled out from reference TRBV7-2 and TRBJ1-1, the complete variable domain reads GAGVSQSPSNKVTEKGKDVELRCDPISGHTALYWYRQSLGQGLEFLIYFQGNSAPDKSGLPSDRFSAERTGGSVSTLTIQRTQQEDSAVYLCASSSQAAGGQPNTEAFFGQGTRLTVV.

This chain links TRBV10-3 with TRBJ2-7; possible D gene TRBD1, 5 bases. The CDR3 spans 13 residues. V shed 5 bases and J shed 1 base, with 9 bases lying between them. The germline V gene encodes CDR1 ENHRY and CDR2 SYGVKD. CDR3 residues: CAISPTESYEQYF. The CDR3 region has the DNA TGTGCCATCAGTCCGACAGAATCCTACGAGCAGTACTTC.

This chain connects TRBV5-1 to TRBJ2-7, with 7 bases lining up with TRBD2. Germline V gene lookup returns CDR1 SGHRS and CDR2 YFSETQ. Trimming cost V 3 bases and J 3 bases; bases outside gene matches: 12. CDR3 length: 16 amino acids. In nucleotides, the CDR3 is TGCGCCAGCAGCTCAGGGTGGGCGGGAGAACACTACGAGCAGTACTTC. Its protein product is CASSSGWAGEHYEQYF.

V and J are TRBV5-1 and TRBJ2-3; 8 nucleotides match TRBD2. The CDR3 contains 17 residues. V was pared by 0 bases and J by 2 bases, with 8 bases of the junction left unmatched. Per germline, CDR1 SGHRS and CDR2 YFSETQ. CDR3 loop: CASSLERGTSLTDTQYF. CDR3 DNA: TGCGCCAGCAGCTTGGAACGGGGGACTAGTCTCACAGATACGCAGTATTTT.

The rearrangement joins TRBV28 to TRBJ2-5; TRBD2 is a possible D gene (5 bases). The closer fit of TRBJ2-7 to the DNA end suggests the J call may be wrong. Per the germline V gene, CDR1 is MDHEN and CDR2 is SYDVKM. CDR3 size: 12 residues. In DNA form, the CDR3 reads TGTGCCAGCGGCGGGCTCACCTACGAGCAGTACTTC. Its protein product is CASGGLTYEQYF.

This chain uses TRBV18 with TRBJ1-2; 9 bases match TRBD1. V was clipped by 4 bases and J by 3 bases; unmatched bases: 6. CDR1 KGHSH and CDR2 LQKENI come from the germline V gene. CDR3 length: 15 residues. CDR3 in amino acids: CASSLTGGADYGYTF. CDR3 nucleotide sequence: TGTGCCAGCTCACTTACAGGGGGCGCGGACTATGGCTACACCTTC. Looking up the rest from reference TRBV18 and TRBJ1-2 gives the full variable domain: NAGVMQNPRHLVRRRGQEARLRCSPMKGHSHVYWYRQLPEEGLKFMVYLQKENIIDESGMPKERFSAEFPKEGPSILRIQQVVRGDSAAYFCASSLTGGADYGYTFGSGTRLTVV.

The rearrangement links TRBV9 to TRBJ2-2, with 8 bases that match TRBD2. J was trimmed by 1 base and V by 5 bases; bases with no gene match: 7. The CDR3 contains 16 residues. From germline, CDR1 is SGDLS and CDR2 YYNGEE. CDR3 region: CASSAIAGKNTGELFF. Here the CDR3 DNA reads TGTGCCAGCAGTGCCATAGCGGGAAAGAACACCGGGGAGCTGTTTTTT.

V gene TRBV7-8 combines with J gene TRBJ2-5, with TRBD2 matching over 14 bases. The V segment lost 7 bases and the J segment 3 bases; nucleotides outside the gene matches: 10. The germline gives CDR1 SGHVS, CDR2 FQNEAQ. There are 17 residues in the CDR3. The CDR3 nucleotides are TGTGCCAGCAACTCGCGGCCGGGACTAGCGGGAGAAGAGACCCAGTACTTC. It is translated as CASNSRPGLAGEETQYF.

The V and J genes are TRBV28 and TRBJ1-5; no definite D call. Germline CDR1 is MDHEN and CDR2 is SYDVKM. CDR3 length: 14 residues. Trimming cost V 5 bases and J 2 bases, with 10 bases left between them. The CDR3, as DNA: TGTGCCAGCAGTCCGCGCGGGGGCAATCAGCCCCAGCATTTT. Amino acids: CASSPRGGNQPQHF.

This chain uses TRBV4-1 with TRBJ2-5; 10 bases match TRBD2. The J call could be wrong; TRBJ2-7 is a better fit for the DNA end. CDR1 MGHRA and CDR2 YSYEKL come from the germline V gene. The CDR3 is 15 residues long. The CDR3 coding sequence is TGCGCCAGCAGCCACCGGACTAGCGGAACCTACGAGCAGTACTTC. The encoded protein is CASSHRTSGTYEQYF.

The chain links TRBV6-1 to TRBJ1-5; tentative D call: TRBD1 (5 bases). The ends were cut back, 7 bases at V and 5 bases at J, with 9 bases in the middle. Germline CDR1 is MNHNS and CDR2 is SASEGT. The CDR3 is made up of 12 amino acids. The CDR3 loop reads CASTRGDQPQHF. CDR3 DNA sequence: TGTGCCAGCACCCGGGGGGATCAGCCCCAGCATTTT.

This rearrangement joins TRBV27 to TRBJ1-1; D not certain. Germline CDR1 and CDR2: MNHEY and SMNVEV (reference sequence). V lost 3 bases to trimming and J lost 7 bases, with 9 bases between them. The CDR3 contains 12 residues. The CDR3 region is CASSFPGGEAFF. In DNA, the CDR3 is TGTGCCAGCAGTTTCCCGGGAGGTGAAGCTTTCTTT.

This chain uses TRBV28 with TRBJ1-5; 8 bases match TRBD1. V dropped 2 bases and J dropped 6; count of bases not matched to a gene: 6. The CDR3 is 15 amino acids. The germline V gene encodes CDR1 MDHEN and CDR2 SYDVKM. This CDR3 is CASSLRQGAFQPQHF. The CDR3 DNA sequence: TGTGCCAGCAGTTTAAGGCAGGGGGCGTTTCAGCCCCAGCATTTT.